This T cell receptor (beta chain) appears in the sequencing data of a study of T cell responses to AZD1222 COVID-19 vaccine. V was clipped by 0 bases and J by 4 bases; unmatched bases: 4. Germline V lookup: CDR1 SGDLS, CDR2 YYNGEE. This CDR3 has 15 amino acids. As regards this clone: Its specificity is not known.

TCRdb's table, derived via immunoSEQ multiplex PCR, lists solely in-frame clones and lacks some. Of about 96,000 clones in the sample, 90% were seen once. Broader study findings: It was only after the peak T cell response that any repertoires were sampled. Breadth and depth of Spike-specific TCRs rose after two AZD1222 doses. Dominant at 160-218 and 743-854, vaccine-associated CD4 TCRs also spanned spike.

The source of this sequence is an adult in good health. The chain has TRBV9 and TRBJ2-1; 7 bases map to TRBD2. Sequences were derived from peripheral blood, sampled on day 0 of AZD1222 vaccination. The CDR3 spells CASSVGDYVYNEQFF. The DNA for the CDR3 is TGTGCCAGCAGCGTAGGGGACTACGTTTACAATGAGCAGTTCTTC.